This T cell receptor beta chain was profiled in a study of identifying expanded T cells in peripheral blood. To note about this clone: In the same sample, other DNA sequences code for this CDR3.

During the collection period, no donor immune events like infections were recorded. Generated by immunoSEQ multiplex PCR, the TCRdb table keeps only in-frame clones and is missing some. The sample lists under 110,000 clones, roughly nine tenths occurring once. The CDR3 contains 14 residues. Germline V gives CDR1 SGDLS, CDR2 YYNGEE. Trimming removed 1 base at V and 0 bases at J, with 5 bases between. The origin of this receptor is a person aged 18-69 years in good health. Source material: blood. The J gene is TRBJ1-3, the V gene TRBV9; D gene ambiguous. CDR3: CASSVSGSGNTIYF. CDR3 in DNA: TGTGCCAGCAGCGTATCGGGCTCTGGAAACACCATATATTTT.